This T cell receptor (beta chain) was sequenced in a study of long-term antiretroviral therapy in people with HIV. Study-wide points: Regardless of time point, clones expanded before ART dominated the repertoire. ART adherence, viral resistance and therapy changes were not recorded.

It was version v3.0 of the immunoSEQ assay that was run at survey level. Libraries were prepared by immunoSEQ multiplex PCR; TCRdb keeps only in-frame clonotypes and omits some of them. Among 20,000 to 30,000 clones listed, 70% to 80% were seen once. The CDR3 is 12 amino acids. The V end was cut by 4 bases, the J end by 7 bases, with 8 bases between. Germline CDR1 reads SGHNT; CDR2 reads YYREEE (reference sequence). About this clone itself: Its specificity is unknown.

The sample consisted of unsorted PBMCs, taken 1.2 years after starting antiretroviral therapy. The receptor comes from a woman aged 40 to 50 with HIV. V is TRBV5-4 and J is TRBJ2-2; D is perhaps TRBD1 (6 bases). The CDR3 protein is CASSPDSGELFF. The CDR3 DNA reads TGTGCCAGCAGCCCGGACAGCGGGGAGCTGTTTTTT.